The 3 T cell receptor beta chains presented below share a single source sample, sequenced in a study of shared clonotypes between healthy human individuals. Some clones are missing from TCRdb's copy, which holds only in-frame ones; the method was immunoSEQ multiplex PCR. This sample has roughly 720,000 clones; around 91% occur once, and the top ten carry 34%. The source material was memory CD8+ T cells from PBMCs. Subset noted: CD45RO+ cells pooled with CCR7-negative TemRA cells. The receptors stem from a man between 18 and 35 years old in good health. Some clones in this sample may be carry-over from other donors' samples.

The chain combines TRBV5-6 with TRBJ2-7; 7 bases line up with TRBD2. The CDR3 extends over 16 amino acids. CDR1 SGHDT and CDR2 YYEEEE come from the germline V gene. Trimming took 4 bases from V and 0 from J; bases not matched to a gene: 10. Here the CDR3 DNA reads TGTGCCAGCAGCCACGCAGCGGGATGGGGCTCCTACGAGCAGTACTTC. Its translation is CASSHAAGWGSYEQYF.

The genes are TRBV15 and TRBJ2-1, with D possibly matching TRBD2 (6 bases). CDR1 is LNHNV, CDR2 YYDKDF, per germline (reference sequence). The V end was cut by 3 bases, the J end by 6 bases, with 15 bases between. CDR3 size: 15 residues. CDR3: CATSRRRRDVNEQFF. CDR3 sequence (DNA): TGTGCCACCAGCAGGCGTAGGCGGGATGTCAATGAGCAGTTCTTC.

A single count supports this clone. The CDR3 sequence: CASSLVGDRVGRETQYF. In nucleotides, the CDR3 is TGCGCCAGCAGCTTGGTAGGAGACAGGGTAGGAAGAGAGACCCAGTACTTC. The chain links TRBV5-1 to TRBJ2-5; 7 nucleotides align to TRBD1. Germline-derived CDR1 and CDR2 are SGHRS and YFSETQ. V was clipped by 0 bases and J by 4 bases; unmatched bases: 12. The CDR3 spans 17 residues.